Below, 26 T cell receptor beta chains from the same sample are listed, as sequenced in a study of blood T cell repertoires in COVID-19. Data came from immunoSEQ multiplex PCR; TCRdb stores just in-frame clones and leaves some out. The sample lists over 110,000 clones, about three quarters seen once, with about 1.9% in the top ten. The source material was peripheral blood. These TCRs come from a woman between 55 and 75 years old with acute or convalescent COVID-19.

The chain carries TRBV5-1 and TRBJ2-7; 9 positions agree with TRBD2. The CDR3 covers 15 residues. The germline V gene has CDR1 SGHRS and CDR2 YFSETQ. V gave up 4 bases and J gave up 4 bases; unmatched junction bases: 9. Written as DNA, the CDR3 is TGCGCCAGCAGCCCCAGCGGGAGGATTAAGTACGAGCAGTACTTC. Amino acids: CASSPSGRIKYEQYF.

The chain couples TRBV29-1 to TRBJ1-2, with D unresolved. Trimming shortened V by 8 bases and J by 1 base, and 14 bases separated the two germline ends. The length of the CDR3 is 13 residues. Per the germline V gene, CDR1 is SQVTM and CDR2 is ANQGSEA. CDR3 bases: TGCAGCTCCAGCCCAGGCGATAACTATGGCTACACCTTC. It encodes CSSSPGDNYGYTF.

The CDR3 protein is CASSFWPYNEQFF. The CDR3 DNA sequence: TGTGCCAGCAGCTTCTGGCCGTACAATGAGCAGTTCTTC. This chain connects TRBV5-5 to TRBJ2-1; D gene ambiguous. CDR1 is SGHKS and CDR2 is YYEKEE in the germline V gene (reference sequence). The CDR3 runs to 13 residues. The V and J ends lost 2 bases and 4 bases respectively, with 7 bases between them.

The V call is TRBV28, the J call TRBJ1-2; TRBD1 aligns across 10 bases. Germline assignment: CDR1 MDHEN and CDR2 SYDVKM. This CDR3 has 17 residues. The ends lost 3 bases at V and 2 bases at J; junction bases unmatched: 9. CDR3 residues: CASSFFGTGALNYGYTF. DNA for the CDR3: TGTGCCAGCAGTTTTTTCGGGACAGGGGCGTTAAACTATGGCTACACCTTC.

The chain uses TRBV12-3 or TRBV12-4 and TRBJ2-7; 9 bases agree with TRBD2. V dropped 7 bases and J dropped 3; count of bases not matched to a gene: 4. The CDR3 runs to 13 residues. The chain's CDR3 is CASKAGGYYEQYF. CDR3 sequence (DNA): TGTGCCAGCAAAGCGGGAGGATACTACGAGCAGTACTTC.

V and J are TRBV2 and TRBJ1-1, with D uncertain. CDR3 length equals 17 residues. Germline loops: CDR1 SNHLY, CDR2 FYNNEI. The V end lost 4 bases, the J end lost 9 bases, and 27 bases lay between the germline ends. CDR3 coding DNA: TGTGCCAGCAGTGTTCGGGGAGGGCGGACCTCTAATCCCCAAGCTTTCTTT. Its translation: CASSVRGGRTSNPQAFF.

V gene TRBV7-9 combines with J gene TRBJ2-3; 8 bases align to TRBD2. With 11 bases clipped from V and 3 bases from J, the junction kept 7 bases outside the gene matches. Germline V CDR1 and CDR2: SEHNR, FQNEAQ (reference sequence). This CDR3 is 13 amino acids long. The CDR3 sequence is CAENERETDTQYF. CDR3 nucleotide sequence: TGTGCCGAAAACGAGCGGGAGACAGATACGCAGTATTTT.

V gene TRBV2 combines with J gene TRBJ1-3; weak D call: TRBD1 (6 bases). Germline lookup yields CDR1 SNHLY and CDR2 FYNNEI. V shed 4 bases and J shed 2 bases, with 15 bases lying between them. This CDR3 contains 16 residues. The CDR3 loop reads CASSGQQGNAGNTIYF. The CDR3 DNA reads as TGTGCCAGCAGTGGCCAGCAGGGGAATGCTGGAAACACCATATATTTT.

This chain uses TRBV28 with TRBJ1-4, with D perhaps TRBD1 (6 bases). The length of the CDR3 is 15 residues. CDR1 is MDHEN, CDR2 SYDVKM, per germline. Trimming took off 4 bases at V and 0 bases at J, with 9 bases between the two ends. The CDR3 protein is CASSYRTATNEKLFF. CDR3 bases: TGTGCCAGCAGTTATAGGACAGCAACTAATGAAAAACTGTTTTTT.

The chain is built from TRBV6-5 and TRBJ2-3; no definite D call. The germline V gene encodes CDR1 MNHEY and CDR2 SVGAGI. Trimming took 4 bases from V and 6 from J, leaving 8 bases between them. The length of the CDR3 is 12 residues. Written as DNA, the CDR3 is TGTGCCAGCAGTTCCAGACTTGATACGCAGTATTTT. It is translated as CASSSRLDTQYF.

The gene calls are TRBV5-1 and TRBJ2-1, with 16 nucleotides matching TRBD2. The CDR3 loop spans 16 amino acids. Trimming cost V 4 bases and J 14 bases; bases outside gene matches: 12. Germline-derived CDR1 and CDR2 are SGHRS and YFSETQ. CDR3 in amino acids: CASSGGLAGGVEKKFF. CDR3 DNA: TGCGCCAGCAGCGGGGGACTAGCGGGAGGGGTAGAAAAAAAGTTCTTC. The full variable domain, rest sourced from reference TRBV5-1 and TRBJ2-1, is KAGVTQTPRYLIKTRGQQVTLSCSPISGHRSVSWYQQTPGQGLQFLFEYFSETQRNKGNFPGRFSGRQFSNSRSEMNVSTLELGDSALYLCASSGGLAGGVEKKFFGPGTRLTVL.

V and J are TRBV6-5 and TRBJ1-1; D remains ambiguous. Per germline, CDR1 MNHEY and CDR2 SVGAGI. This CDR3 is built from 13 residues. Trimming cost V 4 bases and J 3 bases, with 9 bases left between them. CDR3 amino acids: CASSWKGDTEAFF. The CDR3 region has the DNA TGTGCCAGCAGTTGGAAAGGAGACACTGAAGCTTTCTTT.

CDR3 sequence: CASSERGTGWGEQFF. The CDR3 region has the DNA TGTGCCAGCAGTGAACGAGGGACAGGTTGGGGGGAGCAGTTCTTC. The chain recombines TRBV6-1 with TRBJ2-1; 8 bases agree with TRBD1. Germline assignment: CDR1 MNHNS and CDR2 SASEGT. There are 15 residues in the CDR3. The ends lost 2 bases at V and 10 bases at J; junction bases unmatched: 10.

This sequence joins TRBV7-9 and TRBJ1-1; 7 bases match TRBD1. The CDR3 extends over 19 amino acids. Per germline, CDR1 SEHNR and CDR2 FQNEAQ (reference sequence). V dropped 2 bases and J dropped 1; count of bases not matched to a gene: 16. CDR3 sequence: CASSLMEVGRGKWNTEAFF. The CDR3 nucleotides are TGTGCCAGCAGCTTAATGGAAGTGGGCAGGGGGAAATGGAACACTGAAGCTTTCTTT.

This clone was observed a single time. V usage is TRBV28 and J usage is TRBJ2-7; 9 bases map to TRBD1. This CDR3 is built from 13 residues. Germline trimming cut 5 bases from V and 3 bases from J; bases unmatched to any gene: 2. Germline V CDR1 and CDR2: MDHEN, SYDVKM. The CDR3 nucleotides read TGTGCCAGCAGTCGGACAGGGGACTACGAGCAGTACTTC. The encoded protein is CASSRTGDYEQYF.

This sequence joins TRBV25-1 and TRBJ2-3; unclear D gene. This CDR3 comprises 15 residues. Germline V lookup: CDR1 MGHDK, CDR2 SYGVNS. Trimming pared 1 base from V and 2 bases from J, leaving 10 bases between. The CDR3 nucleotides read TGTGCCAGCAGTGAATCGCAGGCTTTCACAGATACGCAGTATTTT. Protein: CASSESQAFTDTQYF.

The rearrangement uses TRBV19 and TRBJ2-5, with a tentative D call TRBD2 (6 bases). CDR3 length equals 15 residues. CDR1 is LNHDA, CDR2 SQIVND, per germline (reference sequence). V dropped 2 bases and J dropped 4 bases, with 14 bases sitting between them. This CDR3 is CASSIWGSGTETQYF. The CDR3 bases are TGTGCCAGTAGTATATGGGGTAGCGGCACAGAGACCCAGTACTTC.

The CDR3 nucleotides are TGTGCCAGCAGCCCCCGGGACACTAAACCTTCCTACAATGAGCAGTTCTTC. The encoded protein is CASSPRDTKPSYNEQFF. The chain has TRBV7-9 and TRBJ2-1; weak D call: TRBD1 (6 bases). This CDR3 region has 17 residues. Germline values: CDR1 SEHNR, CDR2 FQNEAQ (reference sequence). V was shortened by 5 bases and J by 1 base, with 18 bases between the two germline ends.

This clone was seen only a few times. The genes are TRBV19 and TRBJ2-7; D is ambiguous. Germline lookup yields CDR1 LNHDA and CDR2 SQIVND (reference sequence). The CDR3 sequence is 11 residues long. Trimming stripped 6 bases from V and 4 bases from J, with 7 bases between. The CDR3 reads CASRELYEQYF. The CDR3 DNA reads as TGTGCCAGTAGAGAGTTGTACGAGCAGTACTTC.

CDR3 nucleotide sequence: TGTGCCAGCAAGGGACTGAGAAATCAGCCCCAGCATTTT. Translated, it gives CASKGLRNQPQHF. The gene calls are TRBV6-5 and TRBJ1-5, with D possibly TRBD1 on 5 matching bases. V lost 7 bases and J 4 bases, leaving 11 bases between the germline ends. CDR1 is MNHEY and CDR2 is SVGAGI in the germline V gene. CDR3 length equals 13 residues.

This clone was detected a few times. The gene calls are TRBV5-1 and TRBJ1-4; D unresolved. V lost 3 bases and J 0 bases, leaving 6 bases between the germline ends. The V gene's germline CDR1 is SGHRS and CDR2 YFSETQ. This CDR3 comprises 14 residues. For the CDR3, the DNA is TGCGCCAGCAGCTACAGCACAACTAATGAAAAACTGTTTTTT. Its translation is CASSYSTTNEKLFF.

There are a few counts of this clone. The rearrangement uses TRBV29-1 and TRBJ1-1; 8 bases map to TRBD1. Losses at the gene ends were 6 bases for V and 6 bases for J; bases not matched to a gene: 3. Germline V gives CDR1 SQVTM, CDR2 ANQGSEA. The CDR3 runs to 11 residues. CDR3 region: CSVDRGAEAFF. For the CDR3, the DNA is TGCAGCGTAGACAGGGGCGCTGAAGCTTTCTTT.

The chain employs TRBV3-1 (or the pseudogene TRBV3-2) and TRBJ2-1; 7 nucleotides agree with TRBD1. Germline V gives CDR1 LGHDT, CDR2 YNNKEL (reference sequence). This CDR3 is 15 amino acids long. J lost 7 bases, V lost 6 bases, and 12 bases had no gene match. The CDR3 DNA follows: TGTGCCAGCAGTCGATCGGACAGGTATGTGAATGAGCAGTTCTTC. Protein: CASSRSDRYVNEQFF.

The genes are TRBV3-1 (or the pseudogene TRBV3-2) and TRBJ2-3, with D maybe TRBD2 (6 bases). This CDR3 region has 15 residues. The V and J ends lost 4 bases and 5 bases respectively, with 16 bases between them. Per the germline V gene, CDR1 is LGHDT and CDR2 is YNNKEL (reference sequence). The CDR3 loop is CASSPWRQGGDTQYF. Here the CDR3 DNA reads TGTGCCAGCAGCCCCTGGAGGCAGGGAGGAGATACGCAGTATTTT.

V usage is TRBV18 and J usage is TRBJ2-7; 11 bases align to TRBD1. This CDR3 is 15 amino acids long. CDR1 and CDR2 from the germline V gene are KGHSH and LQKENI. The ends lost 3 bases at V and 7 bases at J; junction bases unmatched: 8. Here the CDR3 DNA reads TGTGCCAGCTCACCCGGACAGGGGGCGCGTCGGGAGCAGTACTTC. Its protein product is CASSPGQGARREQYF.

The V gene is TRBV6-5, the J gene TRBJ1-1; no clear D. The CDR3 covers 13 residues. Germline V gene sequence: CDR1 MNHEY, CDR2 SVGAGI. Trimming took off 7 bases at V and 2 bases at J, with 11 bases between the two ends. The CDR3 region has the DNA TGTGCCAGCAAAAGACTACCTAACACTGAAGCTTTCTTT. Its translation is CASKRLPNTEAFF.